The TCR beta chain described here comes from a study of cytomegalovirus exposure and HLA in healthy donors (TCRdb year 2017). For the study in its entirety: According to an earlier analysis of 587 of the donors, roughly 180 million T cells yielded roughly 110 million unique TCR beta sequences and about 300 Gb of sequence data. Approximately 310 gigabases of sequencing data and approximately 84 million unique TCR sequences were included in an early release covering roughly 700 HLA-typed donors. Among the roughly 380 genotyped donors, 81% belonged to the genetic ancestry cluster associated with self-reported Caucasian donors. The study was designed to test whether signatures of past pathogen exposure could be identified by cataloging public T cell receptors. The study profiled the T cell repertoires of under 700 subjects by immunosequencing and related them to cytomegalovirus serostatus. In addition to the first cohort of 666 subjects, a separate validation cohort of about 120 different subjects was used. High-throughput TCR immunosequencing, statistical association of individual TCRs with disease status, and machine learning were combined to predict cytomegalovirus infection status. A later analysis re-analyzed previously published TCR beta repertoires from about 600 donors and added high-resolution HLA genotyping to study TCR occurrence patterns. The later analysis used no new phenotypic data to find candidate immune exposures, relying instead on TCR beta sequences and their occurrence across donors. In an earlier analysis of roughly 540 of the donors, high-throughput TCR beta sequencing was used to judge whether each TCR beta V gene segment behaved as functional or pseudogenic. Donor age, sex, ethnicity and CMV serostatus were compiled alongside the repertoire data. A later genetic analysis used genome-wide SNP genotypes for about 60% of the roughly 700 donors, treating that subset as a discovery cohort. Every repertoire in the discovery cohort had been generated on one and the same sequencing platform. Class I and class II HLA loci were covered by the typing at four-digit resolution. The number of typed donors differed by locus: 629-630 for A, B, C, DRB1 and DQB1; roughly 510 for DQA1; some 590 for DPA1; and around 450 for DPB1. About five DR-DQ haplotypes were treated as single units for association and clustering because of strong linkage in the cohort. Among over 350 genotyped donors of the cohort, an average of approximately 250,000 unique TCR beta nucleotide sequences were sequenced per donor, roughly 20% of them non-productive.

Study-level results and caveats: It was suggested by the authors that the approach could potentially be generalized to other disease states and immunological phenotypes. According to a later analysis, TCR association rates differed among HLA loci, with DRB1 alleles showing the most associated TCRs and HLA-C alleles showing the fewest. According to a later analysis, parvovirus B19, influenza, CMV and Epstein-Barr virus appeared linked to several top co-occurrence clusters. Because HLA typing was unavailable for some donors at each locus, only the typed subset was used in association tests. The study listed approximately 160 TCR beta chains as associated with cytomegalovirus. A later genetic analysis associated a missense DCLRE1C variant with V-gene and J-gene trimming of TCR beta chains, and an independent cohort replicated the association. A cluster of highly shared sequence variants was judged likely to represent a technical artifact of the sequencing pipeline. Linkage disequilibrium might explain the correlated functional status among segregating V segments, but an unknown experimental factor could not be ruled out. Most CMV-associated TCR beta chains appeared to be HLA-restricted in a later analysis, and the HLA associations seemed to be driven largely by CMV exposure. A later analysis associated 17,000 or so TCR beta sequences with specific HLA alleles at a false discovery rate of 0.05. An earlier analysis of approximately 500 of the donors showed that most TCR beta V segments appeared in productive rearrangements either about 90% or about 30% of the time, which broadly matched IMGT annotations. CMV serostatus was the only immune exposure information available for the cohort. In this cohort, only TCR beta chains were sequenced, and detectable features were limited by the absence of alpha or paired-chain data. In both the original and validation cohorts, the classifier was reported to diagnose cytomegalovirus status with high specificity and sensitivity. In vitro tests confirmed that a few of the cytomegalovirus-associated TCR beta chains recognize cytomegalovirus antigens. The earlier analysis of 587 of the donors excluded roughly 17 rarely observed V segments, including chromosome 9 orphons, because counts were too low. A further reported finding was that TCR beta sequences accurately predicted the HLA-A and HLA-B alleles for most subjects in the first cohort. Assigning TCR associations to individual alleles was difficult when HLA alleles, especially DR and DQ, strongly co-occurred. In a later analysis, HLA-associated TCR beta chains showed more clonal expansion and lower generation probabilities than non-associated chains that were equally common. The 87-base-pair reads could not distinguish some IMGT-functional V segments, including TRBV6-2 and TRBV6-3, so those segments were excluded. A later genetic analysis reported fewer N-insertions in productive TCRs among donors in an Asian-associated ancestry cluster than the roughly 700-donor mean. While some public TCRs were present in many individuals, most TCR sequences turned up only very rarely across donors. Sequencing depth was assumed to be roughly uniform across donors in the presence/absence analyses, though that assumption may not hold.

This clone was counted only a few times. Its antigen is still unknown. No much larger clonotype is one base removed from it; base qualities were not supplied. The germline V gene (reference sequence) sets CDR1 to SGHNT and CDR2 to YYREEE. The CDR3 contains 13 residues, cysteine and phenylalanine counted. The only DNA kept is the CDR3, 39 bases in frame from the first base. Ends trimmed: V by 7 bases, J by 7 bases; bases unmatched to a gene: 6. Library method: the immunoSEQ multiplex PCR assay. A mixture of 60 forward primers for TCR Vbeta segments and 13 reverse primers for TCR Jbeta segments was used in the multiplex PCR. The CDR3 region of rearranged TCR beta genes was amplified from genomic DNA by a multiplex PCR assay. The amplified TCR beta libraries were sequenced on the Illumina HiSeq System as 87-base-pair reads. Concerning the study's data processing: A later analysis tallied 75 million to 95 million unique TCR beta chains across the 666 repertoires, and around 10 million of those chains were shared by two or more donors. To remove PCR and sequencing errors, raw reads were error-corrected and collapsed into unique sequences using a nearest-neighbor algorithm that merged closely related sequences. To assign V, D and J gene segments, CDR3 sequences were aligned to IMGT reference sequences. Each retained sequence needed at least a six-nucleotide match to both a V gene segment and a J gene segment. Rearrangements were called productive when the CDR3 lacked stop codons and stayed in frame with V and J; all others were non-productive. Following IMGT convention, CDR3 was defined as the stretch from the second conserved V-encoded cysteine to the conserved J-encoded phenylalanine. The earlier analysis of a few hundred of the donors excluded sequences that lacked an unambiguous match to a single V gene segment. In an earlier analysis of some 590 of the donors, a V segment was called functional when productive rearrangements were above 56.7%, and segregating when the standard deviation between donors exceeded 5%. A statistical classification framework was built for diagnosing cytomegalovirus status from the catalog of TCR beta chain sequences. V and J gene assignment, in a later analysis, came from comparing TCR nucleotide sequences with IMGT/GENE-DB human TR gene sequences. A later analysis assigned CDR3 sequences and most-parsimonious VDJ recombination scenarios with the TCRdist pipeline. In a later analysis, every TCR beta chain was defined by the combination of its CDR3 amino acid sequence and its V-gene family, and reads without a unique V-gene family were dropped. A later analysis removed several hundred highly shared, low-generation-probability nucleotide sequences to deal with suspected cross-contamination and a sequencing artifact. In a later analysis, a clonal expansion index for each public chain was calculated from normalized within-repertoire ranks of inferred template counts. A later analysis computed generation probabilities with a VDJ recombination model fitted to out-of-frame rearrangements, and checked the results against IGoR. Hypergeometric tests were used in a later analysis to score TCR-TCR, TCR-HLA and TCR-CMV co-occurrence, with a repertoire-size bias correction applied to the TCR pairs. A later analysis estimated false discovery rates by permuting HLA or CMV assignments 20 times. In a later analysis, co-occurring TCRs were grouped with DBSCAN, and TCRdist sequence similarity was added when clustering was performed within HLA-allele-positive subsets. For co-occurrence clustering, repertoires with fewer than 30,000 or more than 120,000 public chains were excluded, along with five repertoires with anomalous nucleotide sharing. TCRdb took over this immuneACCESS table, retaining in-frame rearrangements with V and J assigned. Such tables are incomplete; in checked studies, under half of the missing clones stem from an unresolved V gene, and the remainder is unexplained. V and J calls plus clone size are reproduced from that table; the DNA served to infer D and trimming. In this sample the table shows 140,000 or so clones, around 10% of which occur a single time. Together, the top ten hold 1.8% of the sample.

The cohort comprised several hundred healthy bone marrow donors. At the time of sampling, all cohort members were nominally healthy, though unrecorded immune exposures were likely present. The donor was CMV seronegative and belonged to the group of over 300 seronegative cohort members. A peripheral blood sample was provided by each donor, and peripheral blood mononuclear cells were used for TCR beta sequencing. The Qiagen DNeasy Blood Extraction Kit was used to extract genomic DNA from the blood cell samples. Sample: PBMCs. Recombination connected TRBV5-4 to TRBJ2-2; TRBD2 aligns with 8 central bases. The TCR originated in a male donor in good health and CMV-seronegative. The base sequence is TGTGCCAGCGCCGGGGGGGCCGGCGGGGAGCTGTTTTTT. Its translation reads: CASAGGAGGELFF.